The clone carrying this TCR beta chain was observed a single time. Using immunoSEQ multiplex PCR, the repertoire was profiled, and TCRdb retains in-frame clones only, with some absent. The repertoire holds 97,000 or so clones, roughly nine tenths seen once, with under 4.5% in the top ten. The sample belongs to a study of cytomegalovirus exposure and HLA in healthy donors. CDR1 and CDR2 (germline): SGHTA, FQGNSA. CDR3 size: 19 residues. The J segment lost 8 bases and the V segment lost 1 base, leaving 15 bases of the junction unmatched. Sequenced sample: PBMCs. This sequence originates from a woman younger than 45 in good health and CMV-seronegative. The chain combines TRBV7-2 with TRBJ1-4, with 11 bases fitting TRBD1. The CDR3: CASSLVGQGAIERGEKLFF. The CDR3 DNA reads as TGTGCCAGCAGCTTAGTAGGACAGGGGGCCATTGAGCGAGGGGAAAAACTGTTTTTT.